These 23 T cell receptor beta chains were sequenced from one sample in a study of T cell repertoires in aging, cancer and after chemotherapy. Multiplex touch-down PCR with TRB-A/B primers amplified rearranged V-D-J TRB sequences. TCRdb ran MiXCR on the multiplex PCR reads and lists one entry per CDR3 protein. The profile shows more than 1,500 distinct CDR3 sequences, roughly a third of them singletons. Amplification of TCR beta used genomic DNA extracted from peripheral blood. The sample comprised blood. The receptors shown here come from a human donor with a solid tumor.

This clonotype is judged large. This rearrangement joins TRBV29-1 to TRBJ2-5; 9 nucleotides match TRBD1. The CDR3 contains 15 residues. Per the germline V gene, CDR1 is SQVTM and CDR2 is ANQGSEA. V was clipped by 3 bases and J by 4 bases; unmatched bases: 9. The CDR3 region is CSVDWSGQGVETQYF. The CDR3 DNA is TGCAGCGTTGATTGGTCGGGACAGGGTGTAGAGACCCAGTACTTC.

This rearrangement joins TRBV20-1 to TRBJ1-5; no clear D. Germline CDR1 reads DFQATT; CDR2 reads SNEGSKA (reference sequence). V was clipped by 3 bases and J by 4 bases, with 10 bases between them. The CDR3 totals 13 residues. CDR3 nucleotide sequence: TGCAGTGCTAGGAACAGCGATAATCAGCCCCAGCATTTT. This sequence encodes CSARNSDNQPQHF.

With regard to this clonotype: A read error may account for a junction end that differs from germline. The chain links TRBV20-1 to TRBJ1-4; D remains unclear. CDR3 length equals 11 residues. Germline CDR1 DFQATT, CDR2 SNEGSKA (reference sequence). As DNA, the CDR3 is TGCGGATTACTAGTAAATGAAAAAATGTTTTTT. Encoded protein: CGLLVNEKMFF.

V gene TRBV12-3 or TRBV12-4 combines with J gene TRBJ2-2; 12 bases fit TRBD1. CDR3 length equals 19 residues. With V trimmed by 5 bases and J by 0 bases, 10 bases remained unmatched. CDR3 sequence (DNA): TGTGCCAGCAGTCCTTGGGACAGGGGGCTAGCGGCGAACACCGGGGAGCTGTTTTTT. Residues: CASSPWDRGLAANTGELFF.

This clonotype qualifies as large. V usage is TRBV29-1 and J usage is TRBJ2-3; D is unresolved. The V end lost 6 bases, the J end lost 6 bases, and 22 bases lay between the germline ends. Germline loops: CDR1 SQVTM, CDR2 ANQGSEA. The CDR3 is made up of 15 amino acids. This chain's CDR3 is CSVSAGELDGDTQYF. The CDR3 DNA sequence: TGCAGCGTATCCGCCGGAGAGTTAGATGGGGATACGCAGTATTTT.

There are a few counts of this clonotype. The V call is TRBV12-3 or TRBV12-4, the J call TRBJ1-3; TRBD1 might be the D (6 bases). Trimming shortened V by 2 bases and J by 5 bases, and 13 bases separated the two germline ends. CDR3 length equals 15 residues. CDR3 coding DNA: TGTGCCAGCAGTTTAAGGGGGGGTAGCCGAAACACCATATATTTT. Translating it yields CASSLRGGSRNTIYF.

This clonotype has only a few counts. The chain links TRBV6-5 to TRBJ2-7, with D perhaps matching TRBD1 (6 bases). The CDR3 is made up of 14 amino acids. Between the trimmed V and J ends, which lost 8 bases and 2 bases, there was a span of 16 bases. In germline, CDR1 is MNHEY, CDR2 SVGAGI. The DNA of the CDR3 is TGTGCCAGCGGAAGACGGACAGAGACCTACGAGCAGTACTTC. Its translation: CASGRRTETYEQYF.

The gene calls are TRBV18 and TRBJ2-3; D not resolved. The V end lost 4 bases, the J end lost 4 bases, and 18 bases lay between the germline ends. CDR3 length: 16 amino acids. The germline V gene encodes CDR1 KGHSH and CDR2 LQKENI. The CDR3 here is CASSRNLGGVSDTQYF. CDR3 sequence (DNA): TGTGCCAGCTCACGAAACCTGGGTGGGGTCTCAGATACGCAGTATTTT.

This clonotype was detected a few times. The chain carries TRBV15 and TRBJ2-7; D gene uncertain. Germline CDR1 is LNHNV and CDR2 is YYDKDF (reference sequence). The length of the CDR3 is 13 residues. Between the trimmed V and J ends, which lost 0 bases and 3 bases, there was a span of 6 bases. The CDR3 DNA sequence: TGTGCCACCAGCAGAGATCGAGGCTACGAGCAGTACTTC. It is translated as CATSRDRGYEQYF.

This clonotype was observed a handful of times. This chain joins TRBV15 and TRBJ2-3, with D possibly TRBD1 on 5 matching bases. Germline CDR1 reads LNHNV; CDR2 reads YYDKDF (reference sequence). V was clipped by 0 bases and J by 1 base, with 14 bases between them. The CDR3 runs 17 residues. CDR3 residues: CATSRDGWGVGTDTQYF. The CDR3 DNA sequence: TGTGCCACCAGCAGAGATGGTTGGGGCGTGGGCACAGATACGCAGTATTTT.

This clonotype showed up just a few times. This chain joins TRBV7-9 and TRBJ2-3; TRBD2 agrees at 11 bases. Germline V gives CDR1 SEHNR, CDR2 FQNEAQ (reference sequence). The V segment lost 7 bases and the J segment 1 base; nucleotides outside the gene matches: 7. This CDR3 is built from 16 residues. The CDR3 here is CASTGTSGRGTDTQYF. CDR3 nucleotide sequence: TGTGCCAGCACCGGGACTAGCGGTCGAGGCACAGATACGCAGTATTTT.

Remarks on this clonotype: A much larger clone differs from this one at a single base, so this may be a read error. The chain uses TRBV29-1 and TRBJ2-3; the D gene could be TRBD1 or TRBD2 (5 bases each). This CDR3 comprises 15 residues. CDR1 is SQVTM and CDR2 is ANQGSEA in the germline V gene. This CDR3 reads CTTSWPGDGTDTQYF. CDR3 bases: TGCACCACAAGTTGGCCCGGGGACGGCACAGATACGCAGTATTTT.

The chain uses TRBV6-5 and TRBJ2-7, with 7 bases fitting TRBD1. From germline, CDR1 is MNHEY and CDR2 SVGAGI. After removal of 4 bases from V and 4 bases from J, the junction contained 13 bases not matched to a gene. The CDR3 extends over 16 amino acids. The CDR3 DNA reads as TGTGCCAGCAGTTTATCTCCCGGGACAGAAAAGTACGAGCAGTACTTC. Translation gives CASSLSPGTEKYEQYF.

The chain has TRBV10-1 and TRBJ2-7, with D tentatively TRBD1 (5 bases). Trimming stripped 2 bases from V and 0 bases from J, with 11 bases between. The CDR3 is 15 residues long. Per germline, CDR1 WNHNN and CDR2 SYGVQD (reference sequence). CDR3 DNA sequence: TGCGCCAGCAGTGAGGGCGACAGAAGCTCCTACGAGCAGTACTTC. Translated: CASSEGDRSSYEQYF.

The sample holds a few counts of this clonotype. V is TRBV6-4 and J is TRBJ1-5; no firm D call. There are 15 residues in the CDR3. Deletions cut 6 bases from V and 0 bases from J, with 12 bases between. CDR1 and CDR2 (germline): MRHNA, SNTAGT. The DNA for the CDR3 is TGTGCCAGCAGGAGGCCTCAGAATAGCAATCAGCCCCAGCATTTT. Its protein is CASRRPQNSNQPQHF.

This clonotype has just a few counts. This chain joins TRBV20-1 and TRBJ2-7; TRBD2 matches at 10 bases. With V trimmed by 6 bases and J by 2 bases, 4 bases remained unmatched. The CDR3 consists of 13 residues. Germline V gives CDR1 DFQATT, CDR2 SNEGSKA (reference sequence). This chain's CDR3 is CSASLAGAYEQYF. CDR3 sequence (DNA): TGCAGTGCCTCCCTAGCGGGGGCCTACGAGCAGTACTTC.

The V and J genes are TRBV7-4 and TRBJ2-3; weak D call: TRBD1 (6 bases). CDR1 is SGHVT and CDR2 is SQSDAQ in the germline V gene. This CDR3 spans 16 amino acids. The V gene lost 6 bases and the J gene lost 0 bases, with 16 bases spanning the gap. This CDR3 reads CASSSRQDSSTDTQYF. In nucleotides, the CDR3 is TGTGCCAGCAGTTCCCGACAGGACTCTAGCACAGATACGCAGTATTTT.

This clonotype has just a few counts. The V gene is TRBV7-9, the J gene TRBJ1-5; D is uncertain. The CDR3 consists of 17 residues. V was cut by 4 bases and J by 0 bases, with 16 bases left in between. CDR1 and CDR2 (germline): SEHNR, FQNEAQ (reference sequence). The CDR3 region is CASSSSAREYSNQPQHF. The CDR3 nucleotides are TGTGCCAGCAGCTCGAGCGCCAGAGAGTATAGCAATCAGCCCCAGCATTTT. Complete variable domain (other parts from reference TRBV7-9 and TRBJ1-5): DTGVSQNPRHKITKRGQNVTFRCDPISEHNRLYWYRQTLGQGPEFLTYFQNEAQLEKSRLLSDRFSAERPKGSFSTLEIQRTEQGDSAMYLCASSSSAREYSNQPQHFGDGTRLSIL.

Notes on this clonotype: This is likely a read error, given that the CDR3 carries no conserved phenylalanine or tryptophan at its end. The chain combines TRBV5-6 with TRBJ2-1, with a possible D match to TRBD2 (7 bases). V was pared by 8 bases and J by 4 bases, with 22 bases between. Germline-derived CDR1 and CDR2 are SGHDT and YYEEEE. The length of the CDR3 is 16 residues. CDR3: CASRWSEGGGYNEQFL. DNA of the CDR3: TGTGCCAGTAGGTGGTCAGAAGGGGGGGGTTACAATGAGCAGTTCTTA.

This clonotype came up a few times. The rearrangement joins TRBV10-3 to TRBJ2-7; 11 nucleotides align to TRBD1. Germline-derived CDR1 and CDR2 are ENHRY and SYGVKD. V lost 9 bases and J lost 4; bases outside the gene matches: 11. The CDR3 runs 15 residues. The CDR3 is CAISSTGTGGYEQYF. For the CDR3, the DNA is TGTGCCATTAGTAGTACCGGGACAGGGGGGTACGAGCAGTACTTC.

Worth noting for this clonotype: One end of the junction is discordant with germline, which a read error may explain. V is TRBV7-6 and J is TRBJ2-3; D tentatively reads TRBD1 or TRBD2 (6 bases each). Germline V lookup: CDR1 SGHVS, CDR2 FNYEAQ. The CDR3 sequence is 13 residues long. The CDR3, as DNA: TGCGCCAGCAGCTTGGGGGGCGAGGCTACGCAGTATTTT. Residues: CASSLGGEATQYF.

The chain couples TRBV18 to TRBJ2-2; a weak D match, TRBD1 (6 bases). The germline V gene encodes CDR1 KGHSH and CDR2 LQKENI. V was cut by 4 bases and J by 1 base, with 10 bases left in between. The CDR3 is 15 amino acids. For the CDR3, the DNA is TGTGCCAGCTCACAGCAACAGGGGAACACCGGGGAGCTGTTTTTT. Its translation: CASSQQQGNTGELFF.

This chain joins TRBV20-1 and TRBJ1-5, with 7 positions matching TRBD1. Losses at the gene ends were 6 bases for V and 5 bases for J; bases not matched to a gene: 7. Looked up from germline, CDR1 is DFQATT and CDR2 is SNEGSKA (reference sequence). The CDR3 loop spans 13 amino acids. The CDR3 nucleotides are TGCAGTGCGCACGGGACAGCAGATCAGCCCCAGCATTTT. This gives the protein CSAHGTADQPQHF.